This TCR beta chain came from a study of cytomegalovirus exposure and HLA in healthy donors (TCRdb year 2017). Regarding the research as a whole: According to an earlier analysis of around 600 of the donors, some 180 million T cells yielded 90 million to 130 million unique TCR beta sequences and about 300 Gb of sequence data. The later analysis used no new phenotypic data to find candidate immune exposures, relying instead on TCR beta sequences and their occurrence across donors. Donor age, sex, ethnicity and CMV serostatus were compiled together with the repertoire data. Typing coverage varied by locus: roughly 629-640 donors for A, B, C, DRB1 and DQB1; roughly 510 for DQA1; 606 for DPA1; fewer than 480 for DPB1. Across 300 to 400 genotyped donors of the cohort, an average of 235,054 unique TCR beta nucleotide sequences per donor were sequenced, and 15% to 20% of those sequences were non-productive. To study patterns of TCR occurrence, a later analysis re-analyzed previously published TCR beta repertoires from around 670 donors and added high-resolution HLA genotyping. To predict cytomegalovirus infection status, the study brought together high-throughput TCR immunosequencing, statistical association of individual TCRs with disease status, and machine learning. All discovery cohort repertoires had been generated on a single sequencing platform. HLA typing included class I and class II loci at four-digit resolution. Along with the roughly 670-subject first cohort, a separate validation cohort of over a hundred different subjects was used. The study was designed to test whether signatures of past pathogen exposure could be identified by cataloging public T cell receptors. Around 300 gigabases of sequencing data and 80 million or so unique TCR sequences were included in an early release covering roughly 700 HLA-typed donors. In a later genetic analysis, genome-wide SNP genotypes for about three fifths of the 666 donors were used, and that subset was treated as a discovery cohort. The study used immunosequencing to profile the T cell repertoires of approximately 630 subjects and linked those repertoires to cytomegalovirus serostatus. The genetic ancestry cluster associated with self-reported Caucasian donors included 81% of the 398 genotyped donors. In an earlier analysis of roughly 600 of the donors, high-throughput TCR beta sequencing was used to judge whether each TCR beta V gene segment behaved as functional or pseudogenic. Roughly 5 DR-DQ haplotypes were handled as single units for association and clustering, since linkage in the cohort was strong.

In total, approximately 690 healthy bone marrow donors made up the cohort. All cohort members were sampled while nominally healthy, although unrecorded immune exposures were likely present. The donor tested CMV seropositive and was one of the 289 seropositive cohort members. Each donor provided a peripheral blood sample, and peripheral blood mononuclear cells were used for TCR beta sequencing. The Qiagen DNeasy Blood Extraction Kit was used to extract genomic DNA from the blood cell samples. The method behind the library was the immunoSEQ multiplex PCR assay. The multiplex PCR relied on a mix of 60 forward primers for TCR Vbeta segments and 13 reverse primers for TCR Jbeta segments. The CDR3 region of rearranged TCR beta genes was amplified from genomic DNA with a multiplex PCR assay. On the Illumina HiSeq System, the amplified TCR beta libraries were sequenced as 87-base-pair reads. On the authors' methods: A later analysis tallied 75 million to 95 million unique TCR beta chains across the 666 repertoires, and 10 million to 11 million of those chains were shared by two or more donors. To remove PCR and sequencing errors, raw reads were error-corrected and collapsed into unique sequences using a nearest-neighbor algorithm that merged closely related sequences. To assign V, D and J gene segments, CDR3 sequences were aligned to IMGT reference sequences. For a sequence to be retained, a match of at least six nucleotides to both a V gene segment and a J gene segment was required. Rearrangements were called productive when the CDR3 lacked stop codons and stayed in frame with V and J; all others were non-productive. CDR3 was defined according to IMGT convention as the region running from the second conserved V-encoded cysteine to the conserved J-encoded phenylalanine. The earlier analysis of 500 to 750 of the donors excluded any sequence lacking an unambiguous match to a single V gene segment. An earlier analysis of a few hundred of the donors classified V segments as functional when productive rearrangements were above 56.7% and as segregating when the standard deviation between donors was above 5%. A statistical classification framework was developed to diagnose cytomegalovirus status using the catalog of TCR beta chain sequences. V and J gene assignment, in a later analysis, came from comparing TCR nucleotide sequences with IMGT/GENE-DB human TR gene sequences. A later analysis assigned CDR3 sequences and most-parsimonious VDJ recombination scenarios with the TCRdist pipeline. In a later analysis, each TCR beta chain was defined by its CDR3 amino acid sequence together with its V-gene family, and reads lacking a unique V-gene family were excluded. As a way to deal with suspected cross-contamination and a sequencing artifact, a later analysis dropped approximately 590 nucleotide sequences that were highly shared and had low generation probability. In a later analysis, a clonal expansion index for each public chain was calculated from normalized within-repertoire ranks of inferred template counts. In a later analysis, generation probabilities were computed using a VDJ recombination model fitted to out-of-frame rearrangements, and the results were checked against IGoR. A later analysis scored TCR-TCR, TCR-HLA and TCR-CMV co-occurrence with hypergeometric tests, applying a repertoire-size bias correction to TCR pairs. False discovery rates were estimated in a later analysis by permuting HLA or CMV assignments 20 times. In a later analysis, co-occurring TCRs were grouped with DBSCAN, and TCRdist sequence similarity was added when clustering was performed within HLA-allele-positive subsets. Co-occurrence clustering excluded repertoires with fewer than 30,000 or more than 120,000 public chains, plus five with anomalous nucleotide sharing. This immuneACCESS table, as held by TCRdb, lists in-frame sequences with V and J called but not all clones. Of the missing ones, under half trace to an unresolved V gene in checked studies; the others have no known cause. V and J calls and clone size come straight from that table; D and trimming were deduced from the DNA. The sample data list under 200,000 clones, and roughly 84% of these were observed just once. The top ten hold around 6.6% of the sample.

About this clone itself: No cognate antigen has been identified for it. No much larger clonotype is one base removed from it; base qualities were not supplied.

Based on the germline V gene, the CDR1 and CDR2 sequences are ENHRY and SYGVKD. Counted from cysteine to phenylalanine, this CDR3 has 15 amino acids. Left in the record is the CDR3 DNA by itself, 45 bases read in frame from the first base. Trimming removed 6 bases from V and 0 bases from J, leaving 12 bases between the germline ends. Study-wide findings and limitations: Linkage disequilibrium might explain the correlated functional status among segregating V segments, but an unknown experimental factor could not be ruled out. Most CMV-associated TCR beta chains appeared to be HLA-restricted in a later analysis, and the HLA associations seemed to be driven largely by CMV exposure. A total of 150 to 200 TCR beta chains were listed by the study as associated with cytomegalovirus. A cluster of highly shared sequence variants was judged likely to represent a technical artifact of the sequencing pipeline. A further reported finding was that TCR beta sequences accurately predicted the HLA-A and HLA-B alleles for most subjects in the first cohort. In a later analysis, TCR association rates were found to vary across HLA loci, with the most associated TCRs seen for DRB1 alleles and the fewest for HLA-C alleles. Cytomegalovirus status was reported to be diagnosed by the classifier with high specificity and sensitivity in both the original and validation cohorts. Because counts were too low, more than 15 rarely observed V segments, including chromosome 9 orphons, were excluded from the earlier analysis of 587 of the donors. For the cohort, immune exposure information was limited to CMV serostatus. Roughly uniform sequencing depth across donors was assumed in presence/absence analyses, although this assumption may not hold. Only TCR beta chains were sequenced in this cohort, and the absence of alpha or paired-chain data limited detectable features. In a later analysis, HLA-associated TCR beta chains were found to be more clonally expanded and to have lower generation probabilities than equally common non-associated chains. When HLA alleles, especially DR and DQ, strongly co-occurred, TCR associations were difficult to assign to individual alleles. In vitro tests confirmed that three of the cytomegalovirus-associated TCR beta chains recognize cytomegalovirus antigens. Compared with the approximately 720-donor mean, donors in an Asian-associated ancestry cluster had fewer N-insertions in productive TCRs, according to a later genetic analysis. V-gene and J-gene trimming of TCR beta chains was associated with a missense DCLRE1C variant in a later genetic analysis, and the association was replicated in an independent cohort. Because HLA typing was unavailable for some donors at each locus, only the typed subset was used in association tests. It was suggested by the authors that the approach could potentially be generalized to other disease states and immunological phenotypes. Most TCR sequences were observed very rarely across donors, whereas some public TCRs were present in many individuals. According to a later analysis, parvovirus B19, influenza, CMV and Epstein-Barr virus appeared linked to several top co-occurrence clusters. The 87-base-pair reads could not distinguish some IMGT-functional V segments, including TRBV6-2 and TRBV6-3, so those segments were excluded. In an earlier analysis of fewer than 700 of the donors, most TCR beta V segments appeared in productive rearrangements about 87% or about 30% of the time, broadly matching IMGT annotations. In a later analysis, some 18,000 TCR beta sequences were associated with specific HLA alleles at a false discovery rate of 0.05.

The sequence links TRBV10-3 to TRBJ1-5; the D gene remains uncertain. The origin of this receptor is a man aged 50-60 years in good health and CMV-seropositive. Sequenced sample: PBMCs. The DNA sequence reads TGTGCCATCAGAGACACCAGTAATAGCAATCAGCCCCAGCATTTT. Its protein product is CAIRDTSNSNQPQHF.